Listed here is a single TCR beta chain. Antigen: not known. The data are from a study of T cell responses to AZD1222 COVID-19 vaccine. About the study: Pooling was applied to second doses at about 4 or about 12 weeks.

Study-wide points: CD4 TCRs covered the whole spike, strongest at regions 160-218 and 743-854. Donors skewed white British and female; clonal diversity was possibly underestimated. Baseline seropositivity occurred in only a handful of AZD1222 recipients.

The data were produced by immunoSEQ multiplex PCR, yet TCRdb's version contains in-frame clones alone and is incomplete. The repertoire holds 95,000 to 100,000 clones, with just over 90% as singletons. The length of the CDR3 is 15 residues. Per germline, CDR1 SEHNR and CDR2 FQNEAQ (reference sequence). The V end lost 7 bases, the J end lost 3 bases, and 16 bases lay between the germline ends. The sequencing used peripheral blood, collected on day 0 of AZD1222 vaccination. This receptor was obtained from an adult in good health. The chain recombines TRBV7-9 with TRBJ1-5, with D possibly being TRBD1 (5 bases). CDR3 sequence: CASTPGGGVNQPQHF. For the CDR3, the DNA is TGTGCCAGCACCCCAGGTGGAGGGGTCAATCAGCCCCAGCATTTT.